The 25 T cell receptor beta chains listed next were all sequenced from one sample in a study of T-cell reconstitution after alpha-beta-depleted transplantation in children. Unique molecular identifiers were incorporated during preparation of the TCRbeta library. TCRdb fed the PCR reads into MiXCR, producing one record per CDR3 protein. The data contain approximately 630,000 distinct CDR3 sequences, roughly 13% of them seen just once; the ten biggest clones take up 0.79%. Sequenced here: PBMCs, sampled before TCRalphabeta/CD19-depleted stem cell transplant. These receptors all stem from a girl aged 2 to 10 with congenital amegakaryocytic thrombocytopenia, due to receive a stem cell transplant.

The sample holds a few counts of this clonotype. The chain uses TRBV7-9 and TRBJ2-1, with D hard to call. Germline loops: CDR1 SEHNR, CDR2 FQNEAQ (reference sequence). Trimming cost V 0 bases and J 3 bases, with 15 bases left between them. This CDR3 region has 17 residues. The CDR3 sequence is CASSLAGPSPVYNEQFF. As DNA, the CDR3 is TGTGCCAGCAGCTTAGCTGGGCCGAGCCCGGTCTACAATGAGCAGTTCTTC.

This clonotype was recorded many times. The rearrangement links TRBV20-1 to TRBJ2-1, with D possibly matching TRBD2 (6 bases). Looked up from germline, CDR1 is DFQATT and CDR2 is SNEGSKA (reference sequence). CDR3 length: 14 amino acids. Between the trimmed V and J ends, which lost 5 bases and 8 bases, there was a span of 19 bases. The CDR3: CSAGLSGLSDEQFF. CDR3 in DNA: TGCAGTGCTGGACTCAGCGGGCTTAGCGATGAGCAGTTCTTC.

This clonotype showed up just a few times. The rearrangement joins TRBV20-1 to TRBJ2-1; TRBD1 is a possible D gene (6 bases). There are 16 residues in the CDR3. The germline CDR1 and CDR2 sequences are DFQATT and SNEGSKA (reference sequence). Between the trimmed V and J ends, which lost 0 bases and 4 bases, there was a span of 16 bases. The CDR3 reads CSARDPRQGLYNEQFF. In DNA form, the CDR3 reads TGCAGTGCTAGAGATCCCCGTCAGGGGTTGTACAATGAGCAGTTCTTC.

This clonotype was counted only a few times. The J gene is TRBJ2-7, the V gene TRBV11-2; 7 bases match TRBD1. CDR3 length: 15 amino acids. With 3 bases clipped from V and 2 bases from J, the junction kept 7 bases outside the gene matches. Germline CDR1 is SGHAT and CDR2 is FQNNGV. The CDR3 sequence: CASSFQGGRTYEQYF. CDR3 bases: TGTGCCAGCAGCTTCCAAGGGGGCCGAACCTACGAGCAGTACTTC.

Here the CDR3 DNA reads TGTGCCAGCAGCTCGCCGGGACTAGCTAGCACCGGGGAGCTGTTTTTT. Amino acid sequence: CASSSPGLASTGELFF. This chain connects TRBV11-2 to TRBJ2-2; TRBD2 matches 9 bases. The V gene's germline CDR1 is SGHAT and CDR2 FQNNGV. With V trimmed by 4 bases and J by 4 bases, 7 bases remained unmatched. The CDR3 has 16 residues.

The V gene is TRBV12-3 or TRBV12-4, the J gene TRBJ2-5; 8 bases match TRBD1. This CDR3 has 15 amino acids. The junction had 10 bases not matched to a gene; V was cut back by 5 bases and J by 5 bases. The CDR3 DNA follows: TGTGCCAGCAGTCCAGAAGACAGGGGTCGGGAGACCCAGTACTTC. It encodes CASSPEDRGRETQYF.

This clonotype turned up a few times. The gene calls are TRBV20-1 and TRBJ2-3; perhaps TRBD2 as D (5 bases). Germline loops: CDR1 DFQATT, CDR2 SNEGSKA (reference sequence). The length of the CDR3 is 13 residues. Trimming took off 6 bases at V and 4 bases at J, with 14 bases between the two ends. Written as DNA, the CDR3 is TGCAGTGCAGGACTCTATACATCAGATACGCAGTATTTT. Residues: CSAGLYTSDTQYF.

Comments on this clonotype: A much larger clone lies a single base off, so this may be a read error. The limits of the CDR3 on the DNA are not certain, so only TCRdb's listed CDR3 is given. V usage is TRBV7-2 and J usage is TRBJ1-3; the tabulated D call, TRBD1, remains unverified against the DNA. The CDR3 region is 16 residues in length, termini included. Germline loops: CDR1 SGHTA, CDR2 FQGNSA. CDR3: CASSGDRVAPGNTKYF.

With respect to this clonotype: A much larger clonotype is one base distant, so this may be a read error. The gene calls are TRBV11-2 and TRBJ2-7; 9 bases are shared with TRBD1. In germline, CDR1 is SGHAT, CDR2 FQNNGV. This CDR3 contains 14 residues. The CDR3 region has the DNA TGTGCCAGCCGCTTACAGGGGGCCTCCTACGAGCAGTACTTC. This translates into CASRLQGASYEQYF.

This clonotype has a count of ten or more. The V gene is TRBV20-1, the J gene TRBJ2-3, with D possibly called TRBD1 or TRBD2 (5 bases each). Deletions cut 8 bases from V and 0 bases from J, with 12 bases between. Germline loops: CDR1 DFQATT, CDR2 SNEGSKA (reference sequence). CDR3 length equals 13 residues. CDR3 sequence reads: CSHMGVSTDTQYF. CDR3 bases: TGCAGTCACATGGGGGTGAGCACAGATACGCAGTATTTT.

The chain is built from TRBV7-2 and TRBJ1-4, with 8 positions matching TRBD1. With V trimmed by 6 bases and J by 4 bases, 7 bases remained unmatched. The CDR3 is 15 residues long. Germline V lookup: CDR1 SGHTA, CDR2 FQGNSA. CDR3 in amino acids: CASSFDRGGNEKLFF. CDR3 coding DNA: TGTGCCAGCAGTTTTGACAGGGGTGGTAATGAAAAACTGTTTTTT.

About this clonotype itself: This could be a read error, since a much larger clone is one nucleotide away. The rearrangement links TRBV12-3 or TRBV12-4 to TRBJ2-3; D perhaps matches TRBD1 (6 bases). This CDR3 is 13 amino acids long. Here the CDR3 DNA reads TGTGCCAGCAGTTTTCGGAGGACAGATACGCGGTATTTT. It is translated as CASSFRRTDTRYF.

This clonotype was detected ten times or more. The J gene is TRBJ2-7, the V gene TRBV5-1; D might be TRBD1 or TRBD2, each matching 5 bases. The CDR3 extends over 17 amino acids. V was cut by 4 bases and J by 2 bases, with 22 bases left in between. The germline V gene has CDR1 SGHRS and CDR2 YFSETQ. CDR3: CASSPGDLWTGAYEQYF. CDR3 bases: TGCGCCAGCAGCCCCGGGGACCTTTGGACTGGCGCCTACGAGCAGTACTTC.

The chain is built from TRBV5-1 and TRBJ1-4; D perhaps matches TRBD1 (5 bases). The V and J ends lost 4 bases and 4 bases respectively, with 8 bases between them. The germline V gene has CDR1 SGHRS and CDR2 YFSETQ. The CDR3 runs 13 residues. For the CDR3, the DNA is TGCGCCAGCAGCGAGGACATTAATGAAAAACTGTTTTTT. It encodes CASSEDINEKLFF.

This clonotype was detected once. A far larger clone differs by one base, so this is likely a read error. In this CDR3 the conserved last residue, phenylalanine or tryptophan, is missing, so a read error is likely. The CDR3 region is CASSFLGEQYL. The CDR3 DNA is TGTGCCAGCAGTTTTCTTGGCGAGCAGTACCTC. This chain links TRBV12-3 or TRBV12-4 with TRBJ2-7; D gene uncertain. Deletions cut 3 bases from V and 6 bases from J, with 6 bases between. The CDR3 has 11 amino acids.

This rearrangement joins TRBV30 to TRBJ1-1; D gene uncertain. Trimming removed 4 bases at V and 7 bases at J, with 16 bases between. CDR1 is GTSNPN and CDR2 is SVGIG in the germline V gene (reference sequence). This CDR3 is 13 amino acids long. CDR3 loop: CAWNAALTFEAFF. CDR3 bases: TGTGCCTGGAACGCGGCCCTCACTTTTGAAGCTTTCTTT.

At least ten counts were recorded for this clonotype. This rearrangement joins TRBV20-1 to TRBJ2-2, with 10 bases matching TRBD2. Germline CDR1 is DFQATT and CDR2 is SNEGSKA (reference sequence). V lost 1 base, J lost 1 base, and 6 bases stayed unmatched. The CDR3 covers 17 residues. Here the CDR3 reads CSARGGSGRKNTGELFF. CDR3 DNA: TGCAGTGCTAGAGGCGGTAGCGGGAGGAAGAACACCGGGGAGCTGTTTTTT.

This clonotype was recorded many times. V gene TRBV20-1 combines with J gene TRBJ2-7, with D tentatively TRBD1 (5 bases). Germline lookup yields CDR1 DFQATT and CDR2 SNEGSKA (reference sequence). This CDR3 has 14 amino acids. Trimming took 6 bases from V and 4 from J, leaving 19 bases between them. The CDR3 DNA reads TGCAGTGCGGGGCCGAAGGACCCCTTTTACGAGCAGTACTTC. It specifies CSAGPKDPFYEQYF.

The chain couples TRBV12-3 or TRBV12-4 to TRBJ2-1, with 7 bases lining up with TRBD2. The CDR3 extends over 14 amino acids. V dropped 4 bases and J dropped 15; count of bases not matched to a gene: 15. The CDR3 DNA reads TGTGCCAGCAGTTCCCGCGGGAGCCCCCCATCAATGTTCTTC. It specifies CASSSRGSPPSMFF.

This chain joins TRBV6-5 and TRBJ2-1; no clear D gene. CDR1 MNHEY and CDR2 SVGAGI come from the germline V gene. The CDR3 sequence is 14 residues long. V lost 5 bases, J lost 7 bases, and 15 bases lay in between. CDR3 coding DNA: TGTGCCAGCAGTCACCGGCCCCCAGAGAATGAGCAGTTCTTC. It translates to CASSHRPPENEQFF.

This chain connects TRBV29-1 to TRBJ2-7, with D perhaps TRBD2 (6 bases). Trimming shortened V by 3 bases and J by 0 bases, and 6 bases separated the two germline ends. In germline, CDR1 is SQVTM, CDR2 ANQGSEA. The CDR3 consists of 12 residues. The CDR3 nucleotides read TGCAGCGTTGAGCGGGGCTCCTACGAGCAGTACTTC. Translation: CSVERGSYEQYF.

At least ten counts were recorded for this clonotype. The V call is TRBV20-1, the J call TRBJ2-3; unclear D gene. The V end was cut by 5 bases, the J end by 4 bases, with 22 bases between. Germline assignment: CDR1 DFQATT and CDR2 SNEGSKA (reference sequence). The CDR3 is 16 amino acids. The CDR3 loop is CSAYIRLGDSPDTQYF. The CDR3 bases are TGCAGTGCTTATATACGGTTAGGCGACTCCCCAGATACGCAGTATTTT.

In its sample, this clonotype is medium-sized. The junction and the germline gene differ at one end; a read error may be behind it. This rearrangement joins TRBV12-3 or TRBV12-4 to TRBJ1-5; D uncertain. This CDR3 contains 11 residues. The CDR3, as DNA: TGCGCCAGCAGCTTAAATCAGCCCCAGCATTTT. Residues: CASSLNQPQHF.

This clonotype was detected many times. The genes are TRBV20-1 and TRBJ2-7; 8 nucleotides align to TRBD1. V was pared by 3 bases and J by 5 bases, with 6 bases of the junction left unmatched. The CDR3 extends over 13 amino acids. From germline, CDR1 is DFQATT and CDR2 SNEGSKA (reference sequence). The CDR3, as DNA: TGCAGTGCTAGGGACAGGGCGCGGGACGAGCAGTACTTC. It specifies CSARDRARDEQYF.

This clonotype was seen repeatedly, ten times or more. The J gene is TRBJ2-2, the V gene TRBV15; TRBD1 matches at 10 bases. The CDR3 is 18 amino acids. Germline V gene data show CDR1 as LNHNV and CDR2 as YYDKDF (reference sequence). The V gene end was trimmed by 0 bases and the J gene end by 6 bases; junction bases not matched to a gene: 10. CDR3 amino acids: CATSRDYAGTGVSGELFF. The CDR3, as DNA: TGTGCCACCAGCAGAGACTACGCCGGGACAGGGGTTTCCGGGGAGCTGTTTTTT.